The 5 T cell receptor beta chains below come from one sample, sequenced in a study of shared clonotypes between healthy human individuals. TCRdb's table, derived via immunoSEQ multiplex PCR, lists solely in-frame clones and lacks some. The data contain fewer than 850,000 clones, less than 95% of them singletons. Input material: memory CD8+ T cells from PBMCs. Subset specified: CD45RO+ cells pooled with CCR7-negative TemRA cells. The receptors here all came from a man aged 18 to 29 in good health. Some clones in this sample may be carry-over from other donors' samples.

This clone was counted once. V usage is TRBV7-6 and J usage is TRBJ2-7; maybe TRBD2 (7 bases). The CDR3 is made up of 15 amino acids. Germline-derived CDR1 and CDR2 are SGHVS and FNYEAQ. V was trimmed by 4 bases and J by 6 bases, leaving 19 bases between them. CDR3 in DNA: TGTGCCAGCAGCTCCGACTGGGGGGGGCAAGGCGAGCAGTACTTC. This translates into CASSSDWGGQGEQYF.

This clone has only one observation. The chain couples TRBV2 to TRBJ2-1, with D perhaps given as TRBD1 or TRBD2 (5 bases each). Germline CDR1 SNHLY, CDR2 FYNNEI. The ends were cut back, 7 bases at V and 2 bases at J, with 15 bases in the middle. This CDR3 has 15 amino acids. DNA for the CDR3: TGTGCCAGCACCTTCGGGGCGGTTACCTACAATGAGCAGTTCTTC. Translated: CASTFGAVTYNEQFF.

The chain joins TRBV19 to TRBJ2-1, with a weak D call TRBD2 (5 bases). This CDR3 comprises 13 residues. V lost 6 bases, J lost 7 bases, and 13 bases lay in between. CDR1 and CDR2 (germline): LNHDA, SQIVND (reference sequence). CDR3 in amino acids: CASSYTSTNEQFF. DNA of the CDR3: TGTGCCAGTAGCTATACTAGTACGAATGAGCAGTTCTTC. The variable domain in full, completed from reference TRBV19 and TRBJ2-1, reads DGGITQSPKYLFRKEGQNVTLSCEQNLNHDAMYWYRQDPGQGLRLIYYSQIVNDFQKGDIAEGYSVSREKKESFPLTVTSAQKNPTAFYLCASSYTSTNEQFFGPGTRLTVL.

The chain couples TRBV5-1 to TRBJ2-7; D might be TRBD1 or TRBD2, each matching 6 bases. Germline CDR1 SGHRS, CDR2 YFSETQ. The CDR3 contains 16 residues. Trimming shortened V by 0 bases and J by 5 bases, and 18 bases separated the two germline ends. CDR3 bases: TGCGCCAGCAGCTTGGGGGGGGCCTCCCTCCCCCACGAGCAGTACTTC. Amino acids: CASSLGGASLPHEQYF.

This chain connects TRBV2 to TRBJ2-7; D unresolved. This CDR3 contains 12 residues. V gave up 9 bases and J gave up 5 bases, with 14 bases separating them. Germline assignment: CDR1 SNHLY and CDR2 FYNNEI. The CDR3 reads CASFKGSNEQYF. The CDR3 DNA reads as TGTGCCAGTTTCAAAGGGTCCAACGAGCAGTACTTC.